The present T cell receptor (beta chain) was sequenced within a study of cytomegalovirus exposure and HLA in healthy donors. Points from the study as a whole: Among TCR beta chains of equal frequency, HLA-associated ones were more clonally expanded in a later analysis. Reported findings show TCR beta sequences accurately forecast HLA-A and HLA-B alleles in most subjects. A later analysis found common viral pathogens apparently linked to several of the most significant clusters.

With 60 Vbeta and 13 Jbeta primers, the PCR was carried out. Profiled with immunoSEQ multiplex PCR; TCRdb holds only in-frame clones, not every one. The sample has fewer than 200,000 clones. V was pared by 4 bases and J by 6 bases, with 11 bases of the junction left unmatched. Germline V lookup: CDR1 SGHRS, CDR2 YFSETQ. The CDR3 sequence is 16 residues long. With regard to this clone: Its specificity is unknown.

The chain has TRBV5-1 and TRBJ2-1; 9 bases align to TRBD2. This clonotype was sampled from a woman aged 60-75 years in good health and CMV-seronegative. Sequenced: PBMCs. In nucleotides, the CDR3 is TGCGCCAGCAGCCCTGGGCGGGGGGGCCTTGGCAATGAGCAGTTCTTC. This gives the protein CASSPGRGGLGNEQFF.